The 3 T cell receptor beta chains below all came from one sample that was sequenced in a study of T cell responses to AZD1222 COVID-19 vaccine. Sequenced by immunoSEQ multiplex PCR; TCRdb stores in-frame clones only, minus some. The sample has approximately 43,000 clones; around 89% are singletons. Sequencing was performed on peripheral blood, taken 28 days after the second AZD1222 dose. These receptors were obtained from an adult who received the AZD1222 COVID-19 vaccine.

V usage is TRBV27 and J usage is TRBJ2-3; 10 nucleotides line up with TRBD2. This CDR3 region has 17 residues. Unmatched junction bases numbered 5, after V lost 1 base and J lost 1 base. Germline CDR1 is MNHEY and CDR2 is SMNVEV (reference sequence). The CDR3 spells CASSLLVLAGGTDTQYF. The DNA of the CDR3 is TGTGCCAGCAGTTTATTGGTCCTAGCGGGGGGCACAGATACGCAGTATTTT.

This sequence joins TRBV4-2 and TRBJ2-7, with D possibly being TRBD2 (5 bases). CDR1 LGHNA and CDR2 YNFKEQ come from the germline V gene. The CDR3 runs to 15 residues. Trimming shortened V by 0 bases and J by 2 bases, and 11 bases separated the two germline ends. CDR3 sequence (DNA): TGTGCCAGCAGCCAAGATTTGCTAGCTCCCTACGAGCAGTACTTC. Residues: CASSQDLLAPYEQYF.

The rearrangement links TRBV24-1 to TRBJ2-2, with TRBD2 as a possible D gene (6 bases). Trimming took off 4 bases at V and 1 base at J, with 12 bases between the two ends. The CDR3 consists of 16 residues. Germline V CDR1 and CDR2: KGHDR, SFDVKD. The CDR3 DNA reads TGTGCCACCAGTGACCCGGGAGTGGGGAACACCGGGGAGCTGTTTTTT. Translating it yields CATSDPGVGNTGELFF.